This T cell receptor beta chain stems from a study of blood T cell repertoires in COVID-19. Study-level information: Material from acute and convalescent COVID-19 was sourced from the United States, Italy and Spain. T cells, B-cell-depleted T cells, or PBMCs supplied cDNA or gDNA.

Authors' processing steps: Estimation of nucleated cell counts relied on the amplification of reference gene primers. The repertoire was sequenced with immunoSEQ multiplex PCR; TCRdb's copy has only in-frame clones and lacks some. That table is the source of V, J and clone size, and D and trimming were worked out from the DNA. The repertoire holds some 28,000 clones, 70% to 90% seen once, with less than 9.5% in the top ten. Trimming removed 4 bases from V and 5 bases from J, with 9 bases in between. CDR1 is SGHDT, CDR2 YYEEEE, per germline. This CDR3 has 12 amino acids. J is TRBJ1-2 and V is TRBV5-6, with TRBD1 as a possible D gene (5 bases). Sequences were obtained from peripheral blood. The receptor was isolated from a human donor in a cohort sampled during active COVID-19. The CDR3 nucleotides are TGTGCCAGCAGCCTCGGGGGGTATGGCTACACCTTC. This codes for CASSLGGYGYTF.